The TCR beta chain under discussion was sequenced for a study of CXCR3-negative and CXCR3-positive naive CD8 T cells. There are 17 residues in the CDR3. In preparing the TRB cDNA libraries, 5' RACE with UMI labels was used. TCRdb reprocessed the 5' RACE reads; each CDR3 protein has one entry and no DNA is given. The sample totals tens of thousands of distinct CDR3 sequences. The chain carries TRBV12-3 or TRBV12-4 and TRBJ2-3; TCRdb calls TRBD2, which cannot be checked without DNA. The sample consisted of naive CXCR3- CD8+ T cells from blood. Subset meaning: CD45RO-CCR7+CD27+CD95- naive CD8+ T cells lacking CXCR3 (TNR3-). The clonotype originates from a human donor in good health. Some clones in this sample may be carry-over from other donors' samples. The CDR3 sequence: CASSSPLGLPSTDTQYF.